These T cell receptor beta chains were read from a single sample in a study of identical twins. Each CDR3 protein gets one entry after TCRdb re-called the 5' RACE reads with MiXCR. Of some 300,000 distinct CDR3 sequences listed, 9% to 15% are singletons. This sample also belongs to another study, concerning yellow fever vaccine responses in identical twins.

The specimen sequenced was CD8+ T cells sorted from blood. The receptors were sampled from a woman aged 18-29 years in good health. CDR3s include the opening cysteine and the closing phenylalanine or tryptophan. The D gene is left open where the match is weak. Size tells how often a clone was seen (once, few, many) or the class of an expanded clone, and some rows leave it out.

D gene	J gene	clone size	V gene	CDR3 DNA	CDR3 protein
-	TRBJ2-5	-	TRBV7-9	TGTGCCAGCAGCTCCGAGGACAGTTTTAAAGAGACCCAGTACTTC	CASSSEDSFKETQYF
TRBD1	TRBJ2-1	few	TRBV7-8	TGTGCCCGCCCAGGGGACAGGAACAATGAGCAGTTCTTC	CARPGDRNNEQFF
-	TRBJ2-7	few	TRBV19	TGTGCCAGTATGGGGCCTCGGGAGCAGTACTTC	CASMGPREQYF
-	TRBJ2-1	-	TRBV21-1	TGTGCCAGCAGTCTCACCTGGGGGAGCGGGAGGTGCACGGACAATGAGCAGTTCTTC	CASSLTWGSGRCTDNEQFF
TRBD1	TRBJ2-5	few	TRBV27	TGTGCCAGCAGTTTGAGGGGGCCGAGGGAGACCCAGTACTTC	CASSLRGPRETQYF
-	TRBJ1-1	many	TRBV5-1	TGCGCCAGTAGGGACCAGAACACTGAAGCTTTCTTT	CASRDQNTEAFF
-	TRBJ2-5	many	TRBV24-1	TGTGCCACCAGTGATTTGCAAGAAGAGACCCAGTACTTC	CATSDLQEETQYF
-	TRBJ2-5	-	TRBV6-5	TGTGCCAGCAGTTACCCGTCGCCGTCCGAGGGTTCAGAGACCCAGTACTTC	CASSYPSPSEGSETQYF
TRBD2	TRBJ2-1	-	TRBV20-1	TGCAGTGCTAGAGCGGGACTAGCGGGAGGGCCGAAGAATGAGCAGTTCTTC	CSARAGLAGGPKNEQFF
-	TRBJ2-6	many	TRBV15	TGTGCCACCAGCGCTAGCCATTCGGGGGCCAACGTCCTGACTTTC	CATSASHSGANVLTF
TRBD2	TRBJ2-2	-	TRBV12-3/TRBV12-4	TGTGCCAGCAGTTTAGTAGGACTAGGGTATACCGGGGAGCTGTTTTTT	CASSLVGLGYTGELFF
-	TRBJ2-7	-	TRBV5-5	TGTGCCAGCAGCTTACGAGGCGGACCCTACGAGCAGTACTTC	CASSLRGGPYEQYF
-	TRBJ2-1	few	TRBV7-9	TGTGCCAGCAGCTTAACTCTGCAGAGAGCCTACAATGAGCAGTTCTTC	CASSLTLQRAYNEQFF
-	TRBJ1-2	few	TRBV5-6	TGTGCCAGCACCGGACTCCAGGGAGGCTATGGCTACACCTTC	CASTGLQGGYGYTF
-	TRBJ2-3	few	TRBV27	TGTGCCAGCAGTTTTAGGGGACAACCTAGCACAGATACGCAGTATTTT	CASSFRGQPSTDTQYF
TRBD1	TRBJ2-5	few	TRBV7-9	TGTGCCAGCAGCTCCCATGGTGGGGCACAGGGGAAAGAGACCCAGTACTTC	CASSSHGGAQGKETQYF
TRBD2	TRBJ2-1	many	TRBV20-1	TGCAGTGCTTTTACTAGCGGGGCCAGGAATGAGCAGTTCTTC	CSAFTSGARNEQFF
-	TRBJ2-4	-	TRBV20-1	TGCAGTGCTTTGGAGGGGGGGATTGATCAGTACTTC	CSALEGGIDQYF
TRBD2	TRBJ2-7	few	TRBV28	TGTGCCAGCAGCGGCCCGGGACTAGCGGGAGGGTACGAGCAGTACTTC	CASSGPGLAGGYEQYF
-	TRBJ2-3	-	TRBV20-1	TGCAGTGCTATTGGGGGCGGGGTTTCTAGCACAGATACGCAGTATTTT	CSAIGGGVSSTDTQYF
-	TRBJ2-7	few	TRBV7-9	TGTGCCAGCAGCCCCTACTTAGGGCTCCAGCGCGACGAGCAGTACTTC	CASSPYLGLQRDEQYF
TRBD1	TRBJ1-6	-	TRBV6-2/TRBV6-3	TGTGCCAGCAGTTACGGGGACAGTTCTTCACCCCTCCACTTT	CASSYGDSSSPLHF
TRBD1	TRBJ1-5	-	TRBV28	TGTGCCAGCAGGCACCAGGACAGGGAAGGTCAGCCCCAGCATTTT	CASRHQDREGQPQHF
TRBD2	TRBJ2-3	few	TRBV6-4	TGTGCCAGCAGTGACTCCCTAGCGGGGTCTAGCACAGATACGCAGTATTTT	CASSDSLAGSSTDTQYF
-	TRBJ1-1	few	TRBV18	TGTGCCAGCTCATCATGGGACACTGAAGCTTTCTTT	CASSSWDTEAFF
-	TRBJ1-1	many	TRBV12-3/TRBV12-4	TGTGCCAGCAGCCCCATGCCATCGAACACTGAAGCTTTCTTT	CASSPMPSNTEAFF
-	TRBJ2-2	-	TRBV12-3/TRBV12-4	TGTGCCAGCAGACCTCTGACTGCCGGGGAGCTGTTTTTT	CASRPLTAGELFF
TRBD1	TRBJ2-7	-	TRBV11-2	TGTGCCAGCAGCTTAGGGGGCCTGGACAGGGTTTTCGAGCAGTACTTC	CASSLGGLDRVFEQYF
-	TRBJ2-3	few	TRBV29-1	TGCAGCGTTGACGGCAGGGCTAGCGCCAGCACAGATACGCAGTATTTT	CSVDGRASASTDTQYF
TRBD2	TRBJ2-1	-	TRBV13	TGTGCCAGCAGCTACCCGACTAGCGGAGCATACAATGAGCAGTTCTTC	CASSYPTSGAYNEQFF
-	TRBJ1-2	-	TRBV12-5	TGTGCTAGTGGTTTCGGGTATCCCTATGGCTACACCTTC	CASGFGYPYGYTF
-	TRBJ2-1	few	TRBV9	TGTGCCAGCAGCGCTCTCCTCTCCTACAATGAGCAGTTCTTC	CASSALLSYNEQFF
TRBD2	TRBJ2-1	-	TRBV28	TGTGCCAGCAGTAGAGCGGGATTCGACTACAATGAGCAGTTCTTC	CASSRAGFDYNEQFF
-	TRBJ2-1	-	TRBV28	TGTGCCAGCAGTTTAGGGACGAAATACAATGAGCAGTTCTTC	CASSLGTKYNEQFF
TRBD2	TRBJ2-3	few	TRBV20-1	TGCAGTGCTGGAGATAGCGGGAGCGGAGGCACAGATACGCAGTATTTT	CSAGDSGSGGTDTQYF
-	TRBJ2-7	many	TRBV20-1	TGCAGTGCTGGAAAAGACAGCGCCTACGAGCAGTACTTC	CSAGKDSAYEQYF
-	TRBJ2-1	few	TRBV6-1	TGTGCCAGCAGTGTCCTCGTTGACCTGAGGTACAATGAGCAGTTCTTC	CASSVLVDLRYNEQFF
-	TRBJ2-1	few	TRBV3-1	TGTGCCAGCAGCCAAGGGGCTCGTGAGCAGTTCTTC	CASSQGAREQFF
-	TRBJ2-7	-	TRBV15	TGTGCCACCAGCAGACAACGGACTACATCTTACGAGCAGTACTTC	CATSRQRTTSYEQYF
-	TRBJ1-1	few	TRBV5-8	TGTGCCATCAGCCCTGGGCTCCGCTTAGCTTTCTTT	CAISPGLRLAFF
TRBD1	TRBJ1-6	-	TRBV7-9	TGTGCCAGCAGCAACCTGGGACAGGGGAATAATTCACCCCTCCACTTT	CASSNLGQGNNSPLHF
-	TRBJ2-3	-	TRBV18	TGTGCCAGCTCACCAGCGGGACCCCCCACAGATACGCAGTATTTT	CASSPAGPPTDTQYF
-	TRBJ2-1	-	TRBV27	TGTGCCAGCAGCCGGAGCTGGGATGAGCAGTTCTTC	CASSRSWDEQFF
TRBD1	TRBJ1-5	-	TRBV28	TGTGCCAGCAGTTTACAGCTCGGGACAGGGGGCTTTATTAGCAATCAGCCCCAGCATTTT	CASSLQLGTGGFISNQPQHF